These 7 T cell receptor beta chains were all obtained from the same sample, sequenced in a study of T cell responses to AZD1222 COVID-19 vaccine (dated by TCRdb to the early 2020s). Taken with the paper, the label for time point translates to: about 28 days (+/-7) after the second vaccine dose. The protocol used for the library was the immunoSEQ multiplex PCR assay. TCRdb provides this immuneACCESS table in a form limited to in-frame rearrangements. Some clones are lacking; in checked studies, under half of them reflect an unresolved V gene, and why the rest are absent is not known. The sample records approximately 110,000 clones, around 89% of which are singletons. Together, the top ten hold 6.5% of the sample. This specimen was peripheral blood, taken 28 days after the second AZD1222 dose. The receptors derive from an adult who received the AZD1222 COVID-19 vaccine.

The chain combines TRBV19 with TRBJ2-5; D uncertain. The CDR3 covers 13 residues. Trimming left V 1 base short and J 5 bases short, with 8 bases between. Germline CDR1 LNHDA, CDR2 SQIVND (reference sequence). The CDR3 protein is CASSIGEGETQYF. In DNA, the CDR3 is TGTGCCAGTAGTATAGGCGAAGGGGAGACCCAGTACTTC.

The chain is built from TRBV19 and TRBJ1-1; D call uncertain. Germline V gene data show CDR1 as LNHDA and CDR2 as SQIVND (reference sequence). There are 13 residues in the CDR3. Trimming removed 7 bases from V and 1 base from J, with 10 bases in between. The CDR3 DNA is TGTGCCAGTACCGCACTGCGGAACACTGAAGCTTTCTTT. Its protein product is CASTALRNTEAFF.

The rearrangement links TRBV14 to TRBJ2-5; D ambiguous. CDR1 is SGHDN, CDR2 FVKESK, per germline. V was pared by 1 base and J by 1 base, with 10 bases between. This CDR3 region has 15 residues. The CDR3 spells CASSQVRDFQETQYF. The CDR3 DNA reads TGTGCCAGCAGCCAAGTAAGGGATTTCCAAGAGACCCAGTACTTC.

The V call is TRBV20-1, the J call TRBJ2-1; the D gene could be TRBD1 or TRBD2 (6 bases each). This CDR3 is built from 15 residues. CDR1 is DFQATT and CDR2 is SNEGSKA in the germline V gene (reference sequence). V lost 3 bases, J lost 6 bases, and 18 bases lay in between. The CDR3 sequence is CSASQARGLSNEQFF. Here the CDR3 DNA reads TGCAGTGCTAGTCAAGCTCGGGGGCTATCCAATGAGCAGTTCTTC.

This sequence joins TRBV6-5 and TRBJ1-5; D perhaps matches TRBD1 (5 bases). V lost 4 bases and J lost 1, with 11 bases in between. This CDR3 contains 15 residues. CDR1 is MNHEY, CDR2 SVGAGI, per germline. The CDR3 DNA reads as TGTGCCAGCAGTTCAGGGTTTCCGAGCAATCAGCCCCAGCATTTT. Translating it yields CASSSGFPSNQPQHF.

The chain employs TRBV28 and TRBJ1-5; D is perhaps TRBD1 (6 bases). The CDR3 extends over 16 amino acids. Trimming removed 10 bases from V and 7 bases from J, with 26 bases in between. In germline, CDR1 is MDHEN, CDR2 SYDVKM. CDR3 sequence reads: CATMTSGGAVRQPQHF. The CDR3 DNA sequence: TGTGCCACCATGACTTCGGGGGGCGCGGTTCGACAGCCCCAGCATTTT. Variable domain in full (rest from reference TRBV28 and TRBJ1-5): DVKVTQSSRYLVKRTGEKVFLECVQDMDHENMFWYRQDPGLGLRLIYFSYDVKMKEKGDIPEGYSVSREKKERFSLILESASTNQTSMYLCATMTSGGAVRQPQHFGDGTRLSIL.

This sequence joins TRBV9 and TRBJ1-2; D gene ambiguous. With 4 bases removed from V and 10 bases from J, the gap between germline ends came to 14 bases. The CDR3 runs 12 residues. CDR1 and CDR2 from the germline V gene are SGDLS and YYNGEE. CDR3 protein: CASSPAAWDYTF. The CDR3 DNA is TGTGCCAGCAGCCCAGCCGCCTGGGACTACACCTTC. The full variable domain, completed using reference TRBV9 and TRBJ1-2, is DSGVTQTPKHLITATGQRVTLRCSPRSGDLSVYWYQQSLDQGLQFLIQYYNGEERAKGNILERFSAQQFPDLHSELNLSSLELGDSALYFCASSPAAWDYTFGSGTRLTVV.